The present TCR beta chain was sequenced within a study of blood T cell repertoires in COVID-19. Study in general: Collection of acute and convalescent COVID-19 samples took place in the United States, Italy and Spain.

V lost 0 bases, J lost 2 bases, and 17 bases lay in between. Germline assignment: CDR1 LGHDT and CDR2 YNNKEL (reference sequence). The CDR3 is 17 amino acids. Enrolled during active infection, Seattle patients were then followed longitudinally. The table came from immunoSEQ multiplex PCR; TCRdb's copy has only in-frame clones and leaves some out. The sample yields around 470,000 clones, approximately 89% seen once. The origin of this receptor is a man younger than 35 with COVID-19, enrolled during active disease. The sequenced material came from peripheral blood. The chain carries TRBV3-1 (or the pseudogene TRBV3-2) and TRBJ2-7, with D perhaps TRBD1 (6 bases). CDR3 region: CASSQDFRGTLPYEQYF. CDR3 in DNA: TGTGCCAGCAGCCAAGATTTTAGAGGGACACTTCCCTACGAGCAGTACTTC.